These 14 T cell receptor beta chains originate from one sample sequenced in a study of T cell repertoires in cytomegalovirus infection. TCRdb independently ran MiXCR on the reads; one entry per CDR3 protein. The sample lists under 90,000 distinct CDR3 sequences, 45% to 55% occurring once. These receptors have no identified antigens. This specimen was CD8+ T cells from cultured PBMCs, taken from culture after CMV antigen stimulation. Receptors were obtained from a human donor in good health (CMV status not recorded). Some clones in this sample may be carry-over from other donors' samples.

The chain employs TRBV27 and TRBJ2-1, with D possibly being TRBD2 (5 bases). The V end was cut by 3 bases, the J end by 4 bases, with 10 bases between. Germline V gene sequence: CDR1 MNHEY, CDR2 SMNVEV (reference sequence). The CDR3 runs 14 residues. CDR3 DNA: TGTGCCAGCAGTTTCTCGCGGGCTTACAATGAGCAGTTCTTC. Residues: CASSFSRAYNEQFF.

This clonotype was seen a few times. The rearrangement links TRBV27 to TRBJ2-3; D remains ambiguous. This CDR3 has 13 amino acids. Per the germline V gene, CDR1 is MNHEY and CDR2 is SMNVEV (reference sequence). Between the trimmed V and J ends, which lost 7 bases and 5 bases, there was a span of 13 bases. The CDR3 here is CASKGRVRDTQYF. As DNA, the CDR3 is TGTGCCAGCAAAGGACGGGTTCGAGATACGCAGTATTTT.

The V call is TRBV20-1, the J call TRBJ2-1; 11 nucleotides align to TRBD2. The CDR3 runs to 13 residues. The ends lost 4 bases at V and 6 bases at J; junction bases unmatched: 2. Germline V gives CDR1 DFQATT, CDR2 SNEGSKA (reference sequence). The chain's CDR3 is CSATSGRPNEQFF. For the CDR3, the DNA is TGCAGTGCTACTAGCGGGAGGCCCAATGAGCAGTTCTTC.

The chain employs TRBV27 and TRBJ1-1; 12 bases are shared with TRBD1. This CDR3 contains 14 residues. Germline V gene sequence: CDR1 MNHEY, CDR2 SMNVEV (reference sequence). Trimming removed 7 bases from V and 3 bases from J; junction bases left unmatched: 3. The CDR3 DNA is TGTGCCAGCAACCGGGACAGGGGGCACACTGAAGCTTTCTTT. Protein: CASNRDRGHTEAFF.

The chain recombines TRBV27 with TRBJ1-2, with 7 bases that match TRBD1. V gave up 5 bases and J gave up 2 bases; unmatched junction bases: 5. Germline V gene sequence: CDR1 MNHEY, CDR2 SMNVEV (reference sequence). This CDR3 is built from 14 residues. The CDR3 loop is CASSRQGGNYGYTF. The CDR3 region has the DNA TGTGCCAGCAGTCGACAGGGAGGGAACTATGGCTACACCTTC.

Only a few counts were recorded for this clonotype. The chain has TRBV23-1 and TRBJ1-5; the D is unclear. TRBV23-1 is marked as an open reading frame, function uncertain. With 8 bases removed from V and 0 bases from J, the gap between germline ends came to 14 bases. The CDR3 covers 15 residues. For the CDR3, the DNA is TGCGCCAGCGACCTCCTCGAGGATAGCAATCAGCCCCAGCATTTT. Translated, it gives CASDLLEDSNQPQHF.

The rearrangement links TRBV20-1 to TRBJ2-3; D may be TRBD1 (5 bases). The germline gives CDR1 DFQATT, CDR2 SNEGSKA (reference sequence). The CDR3 loop spans 15 amino acids. V shed 0 bases and J shed 6 bases, with 16 bases lying between them. CDR3 DNA sequence: TGCAGTGCTAGAGATAGGGGAACCGTGGGGGATACGCAGTATTTT. Protein product: CSARDRGTVGDTQYF.

As to this clonotype: Germline is not matched at one junction end, which may reflect a read error. DNA for the CDR3: TGTGCCAGCAGCCAAGGCGGGACTAGCGCCTACGAGCAGTACTTC. Translating gives CASSQGGTSAYEQYF. The rearrangement joins TRBV4-1 to TRBJ2-7; 10 bases agree with TRBD2. Germline V lookup: CDR1 MGHRA, CDR2 YSYEKL. CDR3 length equals 15 residues.

The genes are TRBV5-4 and TRBJ2-5; either TRBD1 or TRBD2 may fit D (6 bases each). Germline CDR1 is SGHNT and CDR2 is YYREEE (reference sequence). The CDR3 totals 14 residues. The V end lost 5 bases, the J end lost 5 bases, and 16 bases lay between the germline ends. CDR3 nucleotides: TGTGCCAGCAGTGACGCCGGGGGCTCGGAGACCCAGTACTTC. It is translated as CASSDAGGSETQYF.

The chain recombines TRBV7-3 with TRBJ1-5; the D is unclear. Germline CDR1 reads SGHTA; CDR2 reads FQGTGA. The V end lost 6 bases, the J end lost 2 bases, and 11 bases lay between the germline ends. CDR3 length equals 14 residues. Written as DNA, the CDR3 is TGTGCCAGCAGACGCCGACCGGGCAATCAGCCCCAGCATTTT. Translation: CASRRRPGNQPQHF.

The genes are TRBV5-1 and TRBJ2-1, with a possible D match to TRBD1 (7 bases). The germline gives CDR1 SGHRS, CDR2 YFSETQ. V gave up 6 bases and J gave up 4 bases, with 14 bases separating them. The CDR3 sequence is 14 residues long. The CDR3 loop is CASTPGGSYNEQFF. The CDR3 bases are TGCGCCAGCACCCCAGGGGGGTCATACAATGAGCAGTTCTTC.

Only a few counts were recorded for this clonotype. The chain is built from TRBV27 and TRBJ2-2; 9 bases map to TRBD2. This CDR3 has 16 residues. The trim removed 4 bases at V and 1 base at J, leaving 4 bases unmatched. Looked up from germline, CDR1 is MNHEY and CDR2 is SMNVEV (reference sequence). CDR3 DNA: TGTGCCAGCAGTTCCGGACTAGCGTTGAACACCGGGGAGCTGTTTTTT. It encodes CASSSGLALNTGELFF.

This clonotype was seen ten or more times. The genes are TRBV7-6 and TRBJ2-7; D could derive from TRBD1 or TRBD2 (7 bases each). V shed 5 bases and J shed 7 bases, with 15 bases lying between them. This CDR3 region has 13 residues. Germline V gene data show CDR1 as SGHVS and CDR2 as FNYEAQ. CDR3 protein: CASSIAGGGEQYF. For the CDR3, the DNA is TGTGCCAGCAGCATTGCAGGGGGGGGTGAGCAGTACTTC.

V usage is TRBV7-9 and J usage is TRBJ2-5, with 11 bases identical to TRBD1. CDR3 size: 23 residues. Germline V CDR1 and CDR2: SEHNR, FQNEAQ (reference sequence). The V segment lost 2 bases and the J segment 0 bases; nucleotides outside the gene matches: 23. The CDR3 loop reads CASSLPGRVPGTGGFGYQETQYF. CDR3 DNA sequence: TGTGCCAGCAGCTTACCGGGAAGGGTTCCCGGGACAGGGGGTTTCGGGTACCAAGAGACCCAGTACTTC.